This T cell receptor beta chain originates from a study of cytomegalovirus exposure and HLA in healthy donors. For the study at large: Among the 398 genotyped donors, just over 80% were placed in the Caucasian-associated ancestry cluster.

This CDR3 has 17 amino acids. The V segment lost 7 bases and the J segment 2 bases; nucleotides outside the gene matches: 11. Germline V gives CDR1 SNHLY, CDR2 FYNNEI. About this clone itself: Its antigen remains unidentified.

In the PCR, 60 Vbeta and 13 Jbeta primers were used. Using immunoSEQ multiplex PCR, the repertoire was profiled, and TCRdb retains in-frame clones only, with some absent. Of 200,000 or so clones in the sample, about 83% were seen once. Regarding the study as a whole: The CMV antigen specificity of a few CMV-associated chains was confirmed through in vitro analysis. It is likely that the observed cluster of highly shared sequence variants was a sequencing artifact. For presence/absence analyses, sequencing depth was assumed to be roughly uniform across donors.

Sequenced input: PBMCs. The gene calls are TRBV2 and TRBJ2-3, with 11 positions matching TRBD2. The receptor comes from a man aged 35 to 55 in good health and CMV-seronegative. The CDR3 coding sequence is TGTGCCAGCAAGGTAGCTAGCGGGGGGCTCCTCACAGATACGCAGTATTTT. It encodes CASKVASGGLLTDTQYF.